This T cell receptor beta chain was identified in a study of Ad26.COV2.S vaccination and SARS-CoV-2 variants. Study context: Trial arm assignment for the donor was COV1001 Ad26.COV2.S.

The study, taken as a whole, reports: There was reportedly substantial breadth in spike-specific CD8+ and CD4+ T cell responses after vaccination. Placebo recipients had lower spike-specific TCR breadth than vaccine recipients.

Only one count was recorded for this clone. The antigen is not known. Treatment of the sample: about 20 received Ad26.COV2.S at low or high dose, single or two shots; about 5 received placebo; per-sample allocation not given. Collection of the samples took place on day 63 after the first injection of vaccine or placebo. A Boston adult aged 18-55 years was the donor. V lost 9 bases and J lost 8, with 16 bases in between. The CDR3 extends over 13 amino acids. Assay used: immunoSEQ multiplex PCR; TCRdb lists only in-frame clones, some missing. This sample has about 400,000 clones; 89% occur once, and the top ten carry about 1.9%.

The TCR sequence derives from a person between 18 and 65 years old who received the Ad26.COV2.S COVID-19 vaccine or a placebo. This chain joins TRBV12-3 or TRBV12-4 and TRBJ1-4; D call uncertain. The source material was peripheral blood, sampled in a trial of Ad26.COV2.S vaccine versus placebo. The CDR3 sequence is CASGLNPDEKLFF. CDR3 DNA sequence: TGTGCCAGTGGGCTGAACCCCGACGAAAAACTGTTTTTT.